This TCR beta chain emerged from a study of Ad26.COV2.S vaccination and SARS-CoV-2 variants. Study context: Trial arm assignment for the donor was COV1001 Ad26.COV2.S.

Stated treatment: 15 to 20 received Ad26.COV2.S at low or high dose, single or two shots; roughly five received placebo; per-sample allocation not given. Samples analyzed were those drawn on day 63 after the first vaccine or placebo injection. Generated by immunoSEQ multiplex PCR, the TCRdb table keeps only in-frame clones and is missing some. The data contain about 480,000 clones, roughly nine tenths of them singletons. The material was peripheral blood, obtained in a trial of Ad26.COV2.S vaccine versus placebo. This TCR came from a person aged 18 to 65 who received the Ad26.COV2.S COVID-19 vaccine or a placebo.

The CDR3 reads CASSQDRARGGYTF. The CDR3 region has the DNA TGCGCCAGCAGCCAAGACAGGGCACGAGGAGGCTACACCTTC. V usage is TRBV4-1 and J usage is TRBJ1-2, with D possibly TRBD1 on 5 matching bases. V was cut by 0 bases and J by 8 bases, with 13 bases left in between. This CDR3 is 14 amino acids long. CDR1 and CDR2 from the germline V gene are MGHRA and YSYEKL.